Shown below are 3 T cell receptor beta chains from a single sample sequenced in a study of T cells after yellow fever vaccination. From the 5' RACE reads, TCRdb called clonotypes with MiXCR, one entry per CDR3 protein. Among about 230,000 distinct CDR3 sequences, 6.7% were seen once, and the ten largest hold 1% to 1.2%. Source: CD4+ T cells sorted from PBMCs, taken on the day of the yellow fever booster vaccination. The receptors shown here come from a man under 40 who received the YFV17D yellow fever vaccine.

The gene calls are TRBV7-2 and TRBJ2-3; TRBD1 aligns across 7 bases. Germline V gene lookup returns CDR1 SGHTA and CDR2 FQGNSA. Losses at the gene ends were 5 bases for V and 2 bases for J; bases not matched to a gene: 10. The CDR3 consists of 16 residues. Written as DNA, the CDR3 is TGTGCCAGCAGCCAAAGGTGGGACAGACACACAGATACGCAGTATTTT. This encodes CASSQRWDRHTDTQYF.

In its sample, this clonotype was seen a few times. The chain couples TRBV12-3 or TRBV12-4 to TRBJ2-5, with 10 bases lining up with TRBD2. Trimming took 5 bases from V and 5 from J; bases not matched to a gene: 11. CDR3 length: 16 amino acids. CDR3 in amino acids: CASSIQATLAGETQYF. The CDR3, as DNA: TGTGCCAGCAGTATCCAGGCCACACTAGCGGGGGAGACCCAGTACTTC.

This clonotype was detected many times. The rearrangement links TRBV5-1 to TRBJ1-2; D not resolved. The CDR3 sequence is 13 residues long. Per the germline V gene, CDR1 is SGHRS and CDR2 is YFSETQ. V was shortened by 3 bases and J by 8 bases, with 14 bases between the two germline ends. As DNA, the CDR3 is TGCGCCAGCAGCTCCCCTCCTTTGGGGGGCTACACCTTC. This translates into CASSSPPLGGYTF. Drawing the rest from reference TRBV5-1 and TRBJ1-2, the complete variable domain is KAGVTQTPRYLIKTRGQQVTLSCSPISGHRSVSWYQQTPGQGLQFLFEYFSETQRNKGNFPGRFSGRQFSNSRSEMNVSTLELGDSALYLCASSSPPLGGYTFGSGTRLTVV.